A selection of T cell receptor beta chains follows, all from one sample in a study of human T cells and chemical hapten exposure. TCRdb called the RACE reads again in MiXCR, with one record for every CDR3 protein. This sample has approximately 350,000 distinct CDR3 sequences, with around 6% found just once. Specimen: whole blood, collected in connection with sensitization to the hapten diphenylcyclopropenone (DPC). The receptor set was obtained from a woman aged 18-35 years with alopecia areata. Some clones in this sample may be carry-over from other donors' samples. Both conserved end residues are part of each CDR3. A D gene is named only where the DNA matches it firmly. Size is stated for part of the rows, as once, few or many counts, or as a class when the clone is expanded.

v_gene: TRBV11-1
j_gene: TRBJ1-4
d_gene: .
abundance: few
CDR3nt: TGTGCCAGCAGCCGGTCGGAATCTGAAAAACTGTTTTTT
CDR3aa: CASSRSESEKLFF

v_gene: TRBV2
j_gene: TRBJ1-2
d_gene: TRBD1
abundance: .
CDR3nt: TGTGCCAGCAGTGTGTACAGGGGGGAGGACTATGGCTACACCTTC
CDR3aa: CASSVYRGEDYGYTF

v_gene: TRBV7-9
j_gene: TRBJ2-7
d_gene: TRBD1
abundance: many
CDR3nt: TGTGCCAGCAGCCGGCCGGGACAGTCGTCCTACGAGCAGTACTTC
CDR3aa: CASSRPGQSSYEQYF

v_gene: TRBV7-9
j_gene: TRBJ2-5
d_gene: .
abundance: .
CDR3nt: TGTGCCAGCAGTCCGCGGAGTCTGTGGGAGACCCAGTACTTC
CDR3aa: CASSPRSLWETQYF

v_gene: TRBV10-3
j_gene: TRBJ1-4
d_gene: .
abundance: many
CDR3nt: TGTGCCGTACGGGACGGCGCAGAAAAACTGTTTTTT
CDR3aa: CAVRDGAEKLFF

v_gene: TRBV6-2/TRBV6-3
j_gene: TRBJ2-5
d_gene: TRBD2
abundance: .
CDR3nt: TGTGCCAGCAGTTACAGGGTAACTAGCGGCCGGGAAGAGACCCAGTACTTC
CDR3aa: CASSYRVTSGREETQYF

v_gene: TRBV12-3/TRBV12-4
j_gene: TRBJ2-3
d_gene: .
abundance: .
CDR3nt: TGTGCCAGCGGGAAGAGGGGACCAGATACGCAGTATTTT
CDR3aa: CASGKRGPDTQYF

v_gene: TRBV7-2
j_gene: TRBJ2-3
d_gene: .
abundance: few
CDR3nt: TGTGCCAGCAGCCGAAATCTCCCCGGAGATACGCAGTATTTT
CDR3aa: CASSRNLPGDTQYF

v_gene: TRBV27
j_gene: TRBJ1-5
d_gene: .
abundance: .
CDR3nt: TGTGCCAGCCAACCCCTGGGGGGATCTCAGCCCCAGCATTTT
CDR3aa: CASQPLGGSQPQHF

v_gene: TRBV12-5
j_gene: TRBJ1-4
d_gene: TRBD1
abundance: many
CDR3nt: TGTGCTAGTGGTCGAGGACAGGGTGCAACTAATGAAAAACTGTTTTTT
CDR3aa: CASGRGQGATNEKLFF

v_gene: TRBV3-1
j_gene: TRBJ1-3
d_gene: .
abundance: few
CDR3nt: TGTGCCAGCAGAAACGCGGGAAACACCATATATTTT
CDR3aa: CASRNAGNTIYF

v_gene: TRBV11-1
j_gene: TRBJ1-1
d_gene: .
abundance: few
CDR3nt: TGTGCCAGCAGCCGCTTGGGGGGGCGGGGAGACACTGAAGCTTTCTTT
CDR3aa: CASSRLGGRGDTEAFF

v_gene: TRBV4-3
j_gene: TRBJ2-6
d_gene: .
abundance: few
CDR3nt: TGCGCCAGCAGCCAAGCCTACAGGGTATTGTCTGGGGCCAACGTCCTGACTTTC
CDR3aa: CASSQAYRVLSGANVLTF

v_gene: TRBV5-1
j_gene: TRBJ2-3
d_gene: TRBD2
abundance: .
CDR3nt: TGCGCCAGCAGCCCCGGGGCTAGCGGGGGGGCGAGTGATACGCAGTATTTT
CDR3aa: CASSPGASGGASDTQYF

v_gene: TRBV6-5
j_gene: TRBJ2-5
d_gene: TRBD1
abundance: few
CDR3nt: TGTGCCAGCAGTCGGATGACAGGGCCCATCGGGAAGACCCAGTACTTC
CDR3aa: CASSRMTGPIGKTQYF

v_gene: TRBV6-2/TRBV6-3
j_gene: TRBJ2-5
d_gene: .
abundance: medium-sized
CDR3nt: TGTGCCAGCAGTTACCCGGATGAGGCCCAGTACTTC
CDR3aa: CASSYPDEAQYF

v_gene: TRBV5-4
j_gene: TRBJ2-1
d_gene: .
abundance: few
CDR3nt: TGTGCCAGCAGCTTGATATCAGGGGCGGATGAGCAGTTCTTC
CDR3aa: CASSLISGADEQFF